The 29 T cell receptor beta chains presented below share a single source sample, sequenced in a study of identifying expanded T cells in peripheral blood. The data were produced by immunoSEQ multiplex PCR, yet TCRdb's version contains in-frame clones alone and is incomplete. The table records around 81,000 clones, about 85% of them present only once. Sequencing input: blood. The receptors come from a person between 18 and 75 years old in good health.

This chain uses TRBV11-2 with TRBJ1-1; D is perhaps TRBD1 (5 bases). V was shortened by 4 bases and J by 7 bases, with 25 bases between the two germline ends. Germline V gene lookup returns CDR1 SGHAT and CDR2 FQNNGV. This CDR3 region has 17 residues. CDR3 DNA: TGTGCCAGCAGCTCCTCATGGCGAGTAACAGGACATTATGAAGCTTTCTTT. This translates into CASSSSWRVTGHYEAFF.

The chain carries TRBV6-6 and TRBJ1-1; TRBD1 matches 9 bases. The CDR3 contains 15 residues. Germline values: CDR1 MNHNY, CDR2 SVGAGI (reference sequence). The trim removed 0 bases at V and 10 bases at J, leaving 9 bases unmatched. This CDR3 is CASSYSPGTGTGAFF. DNA for the CDR3: TGTGCCAGCAGTTACTCGCCAGGGACAGGGACGGGAGCTTTCTTT.

V is TRBV9 and J is TRBJ1-1; D remains ambiguous. V was clipped by 4 bases and J by 1 base, with 14 bases between them. The CDR3 covers 15 residues. Per germline, CDR1 SGDLS and CDR2 YYNGEE. This chain's CDR3 is CASSLHVAPNTEAFF. Written as DNA, the CDR3 is TGTGCCAGCAGCCTCCACGTGGCCCCGAACACTGAAGCTTTCTTT.

The chain uses TRBV14 and TRBJ2-5; D is undetermined. The CDR3 extends over 13 amino acids. Germline CDR1 and CDR2: SGHDN and FVKESK. The V end lost 1 base, the J end lost 3 bases, and 6 bases lay between the germline ends. CDR3 sequence: CASSQAPKETQYF. In DNA form, the CDR3 reads TGTGCCAGCAGCCAAGCACCTAAAGAGACCCAGTACTTC.

This clone was observed once. CDR3 DNA: TGCGCCAGCAGCGAGACAGGGGGCGCGTTGGGCTCTCCTCATGGCTACACCTTC. Its translation: CASSETGGALGSPHGYTF. The V gene is TRBV5-1, the J gene TRBJ1-2; the match to TRBD1 covers 10 bases. Germline lookup yields CDR1 SGHRS and CDR2 YFSETQ. After removal of 4 bases from V and 6 bases from J, the junction contained 18 bases not matched to a gene. The CDR3 runs 18 residues. Supplemented by reference TRBV5-1 and TRBJ1-2, the full variable domain reads KAGVTQTPRYLIKTRGQQVTLSCSPISGHRSVSWYQQTPGQGLQFLFEYFSETQRNKGNFPGRFSGRQFSNSRSEMNVSTLELGDSALYLCASSETGGALGSPHGYTFGSGTRLTVV.

This clone was seen ten or more times. This CDR3 is CASKGRGLTGNTIYF. The CDR3, as DNA: TGTGCCAGCAAAGGACGGGGGCTGACTGGAAACACCATATATTTT. The rearrangement joins TRBV2 to TRBJ1-3; possibly TRBD1 for D (6 bases). This CDR3 contains 15 residues. Germline V gives CDR1 SNHLY, CDR2 FYNNEI. V was trimmed by 7 bases and J by 2 bases, leaving 15 bases between them.

The chain couples TRBV10-3 to TRBJ1-5, with no clear D. The CDR3 totals 12 residues. V was clipped by 3 bases and J by 5 bases, with 5 bases between them. In germline, CDR1 is ENHRY, CDR2 SYGVKD. The CDR3 coding sequence is TGTGCCATCAGTGAAGCGGATCAGCCCCAGCATTTT. Its protein is CAISEADQPQHF.

The rearrangement joins TRBV5-1 to TRBJ1-1, with 10 nucleotides matching TRBD1. CDR3 size: 13 residues. Germline lookup yields CDR1 SGHRS and CDR2 YFSETQ. J lost 6 bases, V lost 5 bases, and 4 bases had no gene match. CDR3 sequence (DNA): TGCGCCAGCAGGACAGGGGGCGTCGCTGAAGCTTTCTTT. Protein product: CASRTGGVAEAFF.

The chain joins TRBV2 to TRBJ2-7; D is unresolved. The CDR3 spans 10 residues. Germline V lookup: CDR1 SNHLY, CDR2 FYNNEI. Trimming removed 6 bases from V and 6 bases from J, with 6 bases in between. This CDR3 is CASRLGEQYF. In DNA form, the CDR3 reads TGTGCCAGCAGGCTGGGCGAGCAGTACTTC.

The chain recombines TRBV5-1 with TRBJ1-3, with D unresolved. V lost 4 bases to trimming and J lost 0 bases, with 8 bases between them. This CDR3 comprises 14 residues. Germline V gives CDR1 SGHRS, CDR2 YFSETQ. The CDR3 protein is CASSPGHSGNTIYF. CDR3 in DNA: TGCGCCAGCAGCCCGGGTCACTCTGGAAACACCATATATTTT. The entire variable domain, with the rest obtained from reference TRBV5-1 and TRBJ1-3, is as follows: KAGVTQTPRYLIKTRGQQVTLSCSPISGHRSVSWYQQTPGQGLQFLFEYFSETQRNKGNFPGRFSGRQFSNSRSEMNVSTLELGDSALYLCASSPGHSGNTIYFGEGSWLTVV.

The V gene is TRBV11-2, the J gene TRBJ1-1, with unresolved D. The germline V and J ends were trimmed by 6 bases and 3 bases, with 11 bases remaining between them. In germline, CDR1 is SGHAT, CDR2 FQNNGV. This CDR3 spans 13 amino acids. DNA for the CDR3: TGTGCCAGCAGTCTTACCTTCGACACTGAAGCTTTCTTT. The encoded protein is CASSLTFDTEAFF.

The gene calls are TRBV2 and TRBJ1-2; 11 bases line up with TRBD1. J gave up 2 bases and V 5 bases, and 1 base lay outside the gene matches. The germline V gene has CDR1 SNHLY and CDR2 FYNNEI. The CDR3 is made up of 14 amino acids. The CDR3 reads CASSRDRGNYGYTF. The CDR3 DNA sequence: TGTGCCAGCAGTAGGGACAGGGGGAACTATGGCTACACCTTC.

This chain connects TRBV20-1 to TRBJ2-3; D unclear. In germline, CDR1 is DFQATT, CDR2 SNEGSKA (reference sequence). The CDR3 covers 11 residues. The CDR3 DNA sequence: TGCAGCGCCGAGAGAGCAGATACGCAGTATTTT. Its translation is CSAERADTQYF.

The V and J genes are TRBV28 and TRBJ1-2; D unclear. Germline-derived CDR1 and CDR2 are MDHEN and SYDVKM. V dropped 3 bases and J dropped 2 bases, with 22 bases sitting between them. This CDR3 spans 18 amino acids. CDR3 loop: CASSFRTLTEHRNYGYTF. CDR3 DNA sequence: TGTGCCAGCAGTTTTCGAACCTTGACCGAACACAGAAACTATGGCTACACCTTC.

The rearrangement joins TRBV14 to TRBJ1-2, with TRBD1 matching 9 bases. The CDR3 is made up of 17 amino acids. V was pared by 2 bases and J by 3 bases, with 10 bases of the junction left unmatched. CDR1 is SGHDN and CDR2 is FVKESK in the germline V gene. The CDR3 sequence is CASSQRQLGQGYYGYTF. The CDR3 DNA follows: TGTGCCAGCAGCCAACGACAGCTCGGACAGGGGTACTATGGCTACACCTTC.

The chain employs TRBV5-4 and TRBJ2-3, with TRBD1 identical over 10 bases. Germline CDR1 SGHNT, CDR2 YYREEE (reference sequence). The trim removed 10 bases at V and 6 bases at J, leaving 14 bases unmatched. The length of the CDR3 is 15 residues. The CDR3 nucleotides read TGTGCCGGCTCCCGGACAGGGGGAGGGACCGATACGCAGTATTTT. Protein: CAGSRTGGGTDTQYF. The full variable domain, with the rest looked up from reference TRBV5-4 and TRBJ2-3, is ETGVTQSPTHLIKTRGQQVTLRCSSQSGHNTVSWYQQALGQGPQFIFQYYREEENGRGNFPPRFSGLQFPNYSSELNVNALELDDSALYLCAGSRTGGGTDTQYFGPGTRLTVL.

The J gene is TRBJ1-1, the V gene TRBV7-2, with D possibly matching TRBD1 (5 bases). The CDR3 is 13 amino acids. V lost 5 bases, J lost 8 bases, and 15 bases lay in between. CDR1 is SGHTA, CDR2 FQGNSA, per germline. This CDR3 reads CASSPRAGTEAFF. CDR3 nucleotide sequence: TGTGCCAGCAGCCCACGGGCTGGGACCGAAGCTTTCTTT.

A note on this clone: Relative to the germline gene, one junction end is altered; a read error may explain this. This chain links TRBV6-6 with TRBJ1-1; no reliable D call. The CDR3 covers 12 residues. Germline CDR1 is MNHNY and CDR2 is SVGAGI (reference sequence). The CDR3 sequence is CAGRKLNTEAFF. For the CDR3, the DNA is TGTGCCGGCAGAAAATTGAACACTGAAGCTTTCTTT.

V and J are TRBV10-3 and TRBJ1-3, with 9 bases lining up with TRBD1. CDR3 length: 15 amino acids. CDR1 is ENHRY, CDR2 SYGVKD, per germline. V was clipped by 10 bases and J by 0 bases; unmatched bases: 7. CDR3 bases: TGTGCCAGCAGCTCACAGGGGGCCTCTGGAAACACCATATATTTT. Its protein is CASSSQGASGNTIYF.

The chain employs TRBV6-6 and TRBJ1-2; 7 bases map to TRBD1. The CDR3 is 15 residues long. Germline V lookup: CDR1 MNHNY, CDR2 SVGAGI (reference sequence). Germline trimming cut 0 bases from V and 7 bases from J; bases unmatched to any gene: 8. The CDR3 sequence is CASSYSNSRGVGYTF. CDR3 nucleotide sequence: TGTGCCAGCAGTTACTCGAACTCCAGGGGGGTTGGCTACACCTTC.

V and J are TRBV5-4 and TRBJ1-1, with D possibly matching TRBD1 (5 bases). CDR1 SGHNT and CDR2 YYREEE come from the germline V gene (reference sequence). Deletions cut 3 bases from V and 11 bases from J, with 20 bases between. CDR3 size: 14 residues. The CDR3 DNA follows: TGTGCCAGCAGCTCAATGGGAAGGGGTCCAGGGGCTTTCTTT. Encoded protein: CASSSMGRGPGAFF.

The chain carries TRBV15 and TRBJ1-6; the D is unclear. The V gene lost 0 bases and the J gene lost 7 bases, with 10 bases spanning the gap. CDR1 and CDR2 (germline): LNHNV, YYDKDF (reference sequence). The CDR3 is 15 residues long. CDR3 protein: CATSRDRQVNSPLHF. CDR3 bases: TGTGCCACCAGCAGAGATCGGCAAGTAAATTCACCCCTCCACTTT.

V usage is TRBV7-8 and J usage is TRBJ2-7, with 12 nucleotides matching TRBD1. Germline-derived CDR1 and CDR2 are SGHVS and FQNEAQ. V was clipped by 5 bases and J by 7 bases; unmatched bases: 9. The CDR3 has 15 residues. In nucleotides, the CDR3 is TGTGCCAGCAGCCAAAACCGGGACAGGGGGCTTGAGCAGTACTTC. This sequence encodes CASSQNRDRGLEQYF.

The CDR3 DNA sequence: TGCGCCAGCCGGGGGGCCGGCGGCAATCAGCCCCAGCATTTT. This gives the protein CASRGAGGNQPQHF. V usage is TRBV4-1 and J usage is TRBJ1-5; possible D gene TRBD1, 6 bases. Germline V CDR1 and CDR2: MGHRA, YSYEKL. This CDR3 comprises 14 residues. With 8 bases removed from V and 2 bases from J, the gap between germline ends came to 13 bases.

V gene TRBV5-4 combines with J gene TRBJ1-1; D is unresolved. The CDR3 contains 14 residues. CDR1 and CDR2 from the germline V gene are SGHNT and YYREEE (reference sequence). Trimming stripped 0 bases from V and 2 bases from J, with 8 bases between. The chain's CDR3 is CASSLVYGNTEAFF. CDR3 nucleotides: TGTGCCAGCAGCTTGGTTTACGGAAACACTGAAGCTTTCTTT.

This rearrangement joins TRBV29-1 to TRBJ1-4; D unclear. CDR3 length equals 11 residues. The V gene lost 3 bases and the J gene lost 3 bases, with 2 bases spanning the gap. Germline V gene lookup returns CDR1 SQVTM and CDR2 ANQGSEA. The CDR3 sequence is CSVDSNEKLFF. CDR3 nucleotides: TGCAGCGTTGATTCTAATGAAAAACTGTTTTTT.

The chain has TRBV12-5 and TRBJ1-1; D remains unclear. Trimming cost V 6 bases and J 3 bases, with 20 bases left between them. The CDR3 runs to 16 residues. From germline, CDR1 is LGHNT and CDR2 FRNRAP. The CDR3 DNA is TGTGCTAGTGGCCCAGAGGGTGGCTTTTGGGACACTGAAGCTTTCTTT. Amino acid sequence: CASGPEGGFWDTEAFF.

The CDR3 sequence is CAREGAPNSRGTNNEQFF. CDR3 nucleotide sequence: TGTGCCAGAGAGGGGGCTCCTAATAGTAGAGGTACTAACAATGAGCAGTTCTTC. The gene calls are TRBV2 and TRBJ2-1; 7 positions match TRBD1. The germline V gene encodes CDR1 SNHLY and CDR2 FYNNEI. The junction had 22 bases not matched to a gene; V was cut back by 9 bases and J by 5 bases. This CDR3 spans 18 amino acids.

The V gene is TRBV11-2, the J gene TRBJ2-1; 10 bases line up with TRBD1. Unmatched junction bases numbered 8, after V lost 5 bases and J lost 7 bases. The CDR3 extends over 15 amino acids. In germline, CDR1 is SGHAT, CDR2 FQNNGV. The CDR3 protein is CASSLTTGGGNEQFF. The CDR3 DNA is TGTGCCAGCAGCCTCACGACAGGGGGCGGGAATGAGCAGTTCTTC. Looking up the rest from reference TRBV11-2 and TRBJ2-1 gives the full variable domain: EAGVAQSPRYKIIEKRQSVAFWCNPISGHATLYWYQQILGQGPKLLIQFQNNGVVDDSQLPKDRFSAERLKGVDSTLKIQPAKLEDSAVYLCASSLTTGGGNEQFFGPGTRLTVL.